This T cell receptor beta chain was identified during a study of glioma-infiltrating T cells. Amplification of TCR alpha and beta CDR3 regions from RNA used iRepertoire nested multiplex PCR. TCRdb itself ran the multiplex PCR reads through MiXCR, one entry per CDR3 protein. In the table there are roughly 100,000 distinct CDR3 sequences, about 30% of which are singletons. Broader study findings: Gliomas, especially low-grade, showed above-expected tissue-blood divergence; non-neoplastic patients showed below. Very few CDR3 sequences were shared between tissue and blood.

This clonotype was detected many times. Its target is unknown. The junction had 9 bases not matched to a gene; V was cut back by 2 bases and J by 5 bases. CDR1 MGHDK and CDR2 SYGVNS come from the germline V gene. The CDR3 contains 16 residues. V usage is TRBV25-1 and J usage is TRBJ2-5, with TRBD2 identical over 9 bases. Sequenced: glioma tissue, nonneoplastic brain tissue, or PBMCs (not recorded which). This receptor was obtained from a human donor with low-grade glioma or glioblastoma, undergoing nonglioma brain surgery, or in good health (not recorded which). As DNA, the CDR3 is TGTGCCAGCAGTGAACTCGAGGTAGCGGGGGTGGAGACCCAGTACTTC. Protein product: CASSELEVAGVETQYF.